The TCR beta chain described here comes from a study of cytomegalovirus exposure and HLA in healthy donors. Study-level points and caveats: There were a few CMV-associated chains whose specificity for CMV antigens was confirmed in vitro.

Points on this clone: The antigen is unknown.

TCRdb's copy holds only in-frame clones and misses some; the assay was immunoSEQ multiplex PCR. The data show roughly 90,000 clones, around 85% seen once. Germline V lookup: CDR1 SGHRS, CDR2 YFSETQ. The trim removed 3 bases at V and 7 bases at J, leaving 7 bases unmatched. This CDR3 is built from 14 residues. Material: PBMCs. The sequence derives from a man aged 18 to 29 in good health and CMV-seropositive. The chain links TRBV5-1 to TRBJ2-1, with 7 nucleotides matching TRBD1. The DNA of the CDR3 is TGCGCCAGCAGCTCCCCGGACAGGTCGAATGAGCAGTTCTTC. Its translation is CASSSPDRSNEQFF. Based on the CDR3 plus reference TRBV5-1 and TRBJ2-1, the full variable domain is KAGVTQTPRYLIKTRGQQVTLSCSPISGHRSVSWYQQTPGQGLQFLFEYFSETQRNKGNFPGRFSGRQFSNSRSEMNVSTLELGDSALYLCASSSPDRSNEQFFGPGTRLTVL.